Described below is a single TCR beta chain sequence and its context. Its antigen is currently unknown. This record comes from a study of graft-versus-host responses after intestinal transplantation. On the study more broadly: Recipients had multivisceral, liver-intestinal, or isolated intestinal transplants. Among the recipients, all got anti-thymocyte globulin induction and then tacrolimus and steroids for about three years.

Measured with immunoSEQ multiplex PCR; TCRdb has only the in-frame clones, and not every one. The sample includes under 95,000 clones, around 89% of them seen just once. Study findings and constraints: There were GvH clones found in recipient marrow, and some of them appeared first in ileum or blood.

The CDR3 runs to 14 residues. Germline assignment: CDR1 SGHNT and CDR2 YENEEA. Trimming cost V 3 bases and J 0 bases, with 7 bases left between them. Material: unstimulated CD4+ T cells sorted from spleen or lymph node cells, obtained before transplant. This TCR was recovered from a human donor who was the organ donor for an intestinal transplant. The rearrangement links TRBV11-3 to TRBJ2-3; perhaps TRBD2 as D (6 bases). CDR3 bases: TGTGCCAGCAGCTTTGGGGGGAGCACAGATACGCAGTATTTT. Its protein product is CASSFGGSTDTQYF.